The clone carrying this T cell receptor (beta chain) was detected many times. The sample comes from a study of molecular identifiers for immune sequencing clone quantification. Making the bulk TCR libraries relied on previously described methods and listed TCR primers. TCRdb re-analysed the PCR reads in MiXCR, keeping a single row per CDR3 protein. The sample shows about 630,000 distinct CDR3 sequences, 25% of them seen only once. CDR3 length: 13 amino acids. Trimming removed 5 bases from V and 10 bases from J, with 16 bases in between. In germline, CDR1 is SEHNR, CDR2 FQNEAQ (reference sequence). Sequenced input: naive CD8+ T cells from blood, with Jurkat cell RNA spiked in. Regarding subset: FACS-sorted CD8+CD4-CCR7+CD45RA+ naive T cells. The V and J genes are TRBV7-9 and TRBJ2-3, with D uncertain. This receptor was identified in a human donor in good health. Some libraries in this study had Jurkat cell RNA spiked in. Written as DNA, the CDR3 is TGTGCCAGCAGCACCCGGGCCGCCCCGGCGCAGTATTTT. Translated: CASSTRAAPAQYF. Full variable domain (missing parts from reference TRBV7-9 and TRBJ2-3): DTGVSQNPRHKITKRGQNVTFRCDPISEHNRLYWYRQTLGQGPEFLTYFQNEAQLEKSRLLSDRFSAERPKGSFSTLEIQRTEQGDSAMYLCASSTRAAPAQYFGPGTRLTVL.